The 26 T cell receptor beta chains listed next were all sequenced from one sample in a study of OX40 agonist ivuxolimab in advanced cancers. Here immunoSEQ multiplex PCR was the method, and the copy in TCRdb shows in-frame clones only, minus some. This repertoire shows some 39,000 clones, around nine tenths found once; its top ten account for around an eighth. Sample: CD4+ or CD8+ T cells sorted from blood, taken in a trial of the OX40 agonist ivuxolimab. The receptors were sampled from an adult with an advanced solid tumor such as melanoma, head and neck, liver or kidney cancer.

The CDR3 DNA reads as TGTGCCAGCAGCTTAACCAGGACCACCGGGGAGCTGTTTTTT. This translates into CASSLTRTTGELFF. The chain uses TRBV11-3 and TRBJ2-2; D ambiguous. Trimming shortened V by 2 bases and J by 4 bases, and 8 bases separated the two germline ends. CDR1 and CDR2 from the germline V gene are SGHNT and YENEEA. The CDR3 is 14 residues long.

The chain carries TRBV6-6 and TRBJ2-7, with D possibly called TRBD1 or TRBD2 (5 bases each). There are 16 residues in the CDR3. Germline V lookup: CDR1 MNHNY, CDR2 SVGAGI (reference sequence). V lost 6 bases and J 4 bases, leaving 22 bases between the germline ends. CDR3 sequence (DNA): TGTGCCAGCAGCCCCATGGGACCGCGGAGCCCTTACGAGCAGTACTTC. It is translated as CASSPMGPRSPYEQYF.

The CDR3 region is CASSIPGTEVRSAEAFF. CDR3 nucleotides: TGCGCCAGCAGCATTCCCGGGACGGAGGTTCGTTCGGCTGAAGCTTTCTTT. The chain has TRBV4-1 and TRBJ1-1; the D gene is possibly TRBD1 (5 bases). The CDR3 runs 17 residues. CDR1 and CDR2 (germline): MGHRA, YSYEKL. Deletions cut 5 bases from V and 6 bases from J, with 25 bases between.

The chain employs TRBV6-1 and TRBJ1-6; possible D gene TRBD1, 5 bases. The CDR3 covers 13 residues. The V end was cut by 6 bases, the J end by 8 bases, with 11 bases between. Germline lookup yields CDR1 MNHNS and CDR2 SASEGT. The CDR3 nucleotides are TGTGCCAGCAGCCGGGGAGGGGATTCACCCCTCCACTTT. It codes for CASSRGGDSPLHF.

The CDR3 nucleotides read TGTGCCAGCAGCTCCCACAGGGTCCCCACCGGGGAGCTGTTTTTT. Its protein product is CASSSHRVPTGELFF. The J gene is TRBJ2-2, the V gene TRBV9, with D perhaps TRBD1 (6 bases). V was pared by 4 bases and J by 4 bases, with 14 bases between. Germline-derived CDR1 and CDR2 are SGDLS and YYNGEE. The CDR3 runs 15 residues.

The CDR3 region has the DNA TGCAGCGTTGGGGTCAGCTCAACCGTGGACCGAAGCACCGGGGAGCTGTTTTTT. It translates to CSVGVSSTVDRSTGELFF. V and J are TRBV29-1 and TRBJ2-2, with no clear D. The germline V gene has CDR1 SQVTM and CDR2 ANQGSEA. V shed 4 bases and J shed 4 bases, with 25 bases lying between them. The CDR3 runs 18 residues.

For this clone: One end of the junction fails to match germline, which may point to a read error. This rearrangement joins TRBV11-2 to TRBJ1-1, with a weak D call TRBD1 (5 bases). Germline CDR1 SGHAT, CDR2 FQNNGV. The CDR3 runs 15 residues. The CDR3 sequence is CASSLDLGLKTEAFF. The CDR3 DNA follows: TGTGCCAGCAGCTTAGATCTGGGGCTGAAGACTGAAGCTTTCTTT.

This sequence joins TRBV6-1 and TRBJ2-2; D remains ambiguous. V lost 3 bases to trimming and J lost 3 bases, with 5 bases between them. The CDR3 sequence is 13 residues long. Germline-derived CDR1 and CDR2 are MNHNS and SASEGT. The chain's CDR3 is CASSDRYTGELFF. The CDR3 region has the DNA TGTGCCAGCAGTGACAGGTACACCGGGGAGCTGTTTTTT.

The chain uses TRBV9 and TRBJ2-1, with a weak D call TRBD1 (5 bases). The CDR3 runs 12 residues. V was cut by 3 bases and J by 10 bases, with 11 bases left in between. Germline V gives CDR1 SGDLS, CDR2 YYNGEE. This chain's CDR3 is CASSEWGREQFF. The CDR3 coding sequence is TGTGCCAGCAGCGAGTGGGGCCGGGAGCAGTTCTTC.

This clone was seen once. The chain uses TRBV5-1 and TRBJ2-3; perhaps D is TRBD1 or TRBD2 (6 bases each). This CDR3 comprises 16 residues. Trimming shortened V by 0 bases and J by 0 bases, and 11 bases separated the two germline ends. Germline V lookup: CDR1 SGHRS, CDR2 YFSETQ. As DNA, the CDR3 is TGCGCCAGCAGCTTGGCCGGAGGGGGGAGCACAGATACGCAGTATTTT. Translating gives CASSLAGGGSTDTQYF. Based on the CDR3 plus reference TRBV5-1 and TRBJ2-3, the full variable domain is KAGVTQTPRYLIKTRGQQVTLSCSPISGHRSVSWYQQTPGQGLQFLFEYFSETQRNKGNFPGRFSGRQFSNSRSEMNVSTLELGDSALYLCASSLAGGGSTDTQYFGPGTRLTVL.

The chain uses TRBV12-5 and TRBJ2-3, with 11 bases matching TRBD2. There are 13 residues in the CDR3. Per the germline V gene, CDR1 is LGHNT and CDR2 is FRNRAP. The V gene end was trimmed by 8 bases and the J gene end by 6 bases; junction bases not matched to a gene: 4. CDR3 DNA: TGTGCTAGTTTAACTAGCGGGAGTGATACGCAGTATTTT. This gives the protein CASLTSGSDTQYF.

This chain connects TRBV7-2 to TRBJ2-5; 12 bases are shared with TRBD2. The CDR3 runs to 18 residues. Unmatched junction bases numbered 10, after V lost 0 bases and J lost 5 bases. Per the germline V gene, CDR1 is SGHTA and CDR2 is FQGNSA. The CDR3, as DNA: TGTGCCAGCAGCTTAGCCTTGTCTAGCGGGAGGGCCTCGGAGACCCAGTACTTC. Its protein is CASSLALSSGRASETQYF. Complete variable domain (other parts from reference TRBV7-2 and TRBJ2-5): GAGVSQSPSNKVTEKGKDVELRCDPISGHTALYWYRQSLGQGLEFLIYFQGNSAPDKSGLPSDRFSAERTGGSVSTLTIQRTQQEDSAVYLCASSLALSSGRASETQYFGPGTRLLVL.

The rearrangement links TRBV10-3 to TRBJ2-7; 10 bases align to TRBD1. This CDR3 is built from 13 residues. After removal of 10 bases from V and 2 bases from J, the junction contained 5 bases not matched to a gene. The germline V gene has CDR1 ENHRY and CDR2 SYGVKD. This CDR3 is CATAGQGAYEQYF. The CDR3 nucleotides read TGTGCCACCGCCGGACAGGGGGCCTACGAGCAGTACTTC.

The chain links TRBV19 to TRBJ1-5, with a tentative D call TRBD1 (5 bases). The CDR3 is 14 amino acids. Trimming removed 6 bases at V and 0 bases at J, with 9 bases between. Germline V lookup: CDR1 LNHDA, CDR2 SQIVND (reference sequence). CDR3 DNA: TGTGCCAGTAGCAGGGACTCTAGCAATCAGCCCCAGCATTTT. Its protein is CASSRDSSNQPQHF.

The sample holds one count of this clone. This chain's CDR3 is CASSQDRENSPLHF. Written as DNA, the CDR3 is TGTGCCAGCTCACAGGACAGGGAGAATTCACCCCTCCACTTT. The genes are TRBV18 and TRBJ1-6; 8 nucleotides align to TRBD1. V dropped 4 bases and J dropped 7; count of bases not matched to a gene: 3. Germline CDR1 and CDR2: KGHSH and LQKENI. CDR3 length equals 14 residues.

This chain uses TRBV29-1 with TRBJ2-7; D is perhaps TRBD1 (6 bases). The V and J ends lost 4 bases and 4 bases respectively, with 8 bases between them. This CDR3 comprises 11 residues. CDR1 SQVTM and CDR2 ANQGSEA come from the germline V gene. The CDR3 spells CSVAGVYEQYF. The CDR3 DNA sequence: TGCAGCGTTGCAGGGGTTTACGAGCAGTACTTC.

This clone was recorded a few times. The chain carries TRBV28 and TRBJ1-5, with no clear D. Looked up from germline, CDR1 is MDHEN and CDR2 is SYDVKM. V lost 3 bases to trimming and J lost 3 bases, with 6 bases between them. This CDR3 comprises 13 residues. CDR3 in amino acids: CASSLRNNQPQHF. CDR3 in DNA: TGTGCCAGCAGTTTGAGAAACAATCAGCCCCAGCATTTT.

The genes are TRBV18 and TRBJ1-1; D is unclear. The CDR3 spans 13 residues. CDR1 and CDR2 (germline): KGHSH, LQKENI. The V gene lost 3 bases and the J gene lost 3 bases, with 8 bases spanning the gap. The CDR3 loop is CASSPQPDTEAFF. The CDR3 nucleotides read TGTGCCAGCTCACCCCAGCCGGACACTGAAGCTTTCTTT.

The chain is built from TRBV4-3 and TRBJ2-2, with 9 bases lining up with TRBD1. Germline V gene sequence: CDR1 LGHNA, CDR2 YSLEER. The length of the CDR3 is 15 residues. Germline trimming cut 6 bases from V and 0 bases from J; bases unmatched to any gene: 2. This CDR3 is CASSWDRANTGELFF. CDR3 sequence (DNA): TGCGCCAGCAGTTGGGACAGGGCGAACACCGGGGAGCTGTTTTTT.

The gene calls are TRBV6-6 and TRBJ2-2; D perhaps matches TRBD2 (6 bases). V was pared by 6 bases and J by 4 bases, with 9 bases between. CDR3 length: 13 residues. Germline CDR1 MNHNY, CDR2 SVGAGI (reference sequence). The CDR3, as DNA: TGTGCCAGCAGGCTGACTAGCACCGGGGAGCTGTTTTTT. Translating gives CASRLTSTGELFF.

V usage is TRBV7-3 and J usage is TRBJ1-1; D uncertain. Trimming pared 3 bases from V and 1 base from J, leaving 15 bases between. Germline values: CDR1 SGHTA, CDR2 FQGTGA. The CDR3 is 16 amino acids. The CDR3 bases are TGTGCCAGCAGCTTTTCCCGGACTGGAGAGAACACTGAAGCTTTCTTT. Amino acids: CASSFSRTGENTEAFF.

This rearrangement joins TRBV19 to TRBJ2-1, with D perhaps matching TRBD1 (5 bases). Germline V gives CDR1 LNHDA, CDR2 SQIVND (reference sequence). V gave up 1 base and J gave up 6 bases, with 13 bases separating them. The CDR3 is 15 residues long. Written as DNA, the CDR3 is TGTGCCAGTAGTATAGCCCTAGGGGCTGGCAATGAGCAGTTCTTC. Protein sequence: CASSIALGAGNEQFF.

Only one count was recorded for this clone. The genes are TRBV28 and TRBJ2-7, with TRBD1 identical over 10 bases. J was trimmed by 13 bases and V by 7 bases; bases with no gene match: 7. Germline CDR1 MDHEN, CDR2 SYDVKM. The CDR3 is 11 residues long. The CDR3 protein is CASTGWDRGYF. CDR3 coding DNA: TGTGCCAGCACCGGCTGGGACAGGGGTTACTTC.

This sequence joins TRBV6-6 and TRBJ2-7; 12 bases line up with TRBD2. CDR3 length: 15 residues. The V segment lost 0 bases and the J segment 5 bases; nucleotides outside the gene matches: 2. Germline loops: CDR1 MNHNY, CDR2 SVGAGI (reference sequence). The CDR3 protein is CASSYSTSGSDEQYF. CDR3 in DNA: TGTGCCAGCAGTTACTCGACTAGCGGGAGCGACGAGCAGTACTTC.

The chain joins TRBV10-3 to TRBJ2-3; 13 nucleotides agree with TRBD2. This CDR3 has 16 amino acids. Losses at the gene ends were 5 bases for V and 3 bases for J; bases not matched to a gene: 5. Germline loops: CDR1 ENHRY, CDR2 SYGVKD. The CDR3 coding sequence is TGTGCCATCAGTCGGACTAGCGGGAGAGAAACAGATACGCAGTATTTT. Translated, it gives CAISRTSGRETDTQYF.

V is TRBV28 and J is TRBJ2-2; D remains ambiguous. Trimming removed 5 bases from V and 4 bases from J, with 17 bases in between. CDR1 MDHEN and CDR2 SYDVKM come from the germline V gene. CDR3 length: 16 residues. DNA of the CDR3: TGTGCCAGCAGTCCGCCCTCCTCGACGGTCACCGGGGAGCTGTTTTTT. Translation: CASSPPSSTVTGELFF.